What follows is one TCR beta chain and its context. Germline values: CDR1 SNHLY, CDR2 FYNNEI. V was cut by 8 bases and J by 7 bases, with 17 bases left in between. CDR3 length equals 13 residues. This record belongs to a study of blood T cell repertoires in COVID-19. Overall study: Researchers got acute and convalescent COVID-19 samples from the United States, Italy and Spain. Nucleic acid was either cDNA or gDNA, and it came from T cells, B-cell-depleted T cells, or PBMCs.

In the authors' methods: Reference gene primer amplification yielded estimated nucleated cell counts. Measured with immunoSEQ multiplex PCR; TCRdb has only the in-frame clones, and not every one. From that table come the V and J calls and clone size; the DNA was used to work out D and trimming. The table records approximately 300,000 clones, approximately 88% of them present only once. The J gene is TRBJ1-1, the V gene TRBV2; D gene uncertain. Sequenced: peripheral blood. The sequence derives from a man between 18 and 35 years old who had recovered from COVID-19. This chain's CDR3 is CASGLGPELEAFF. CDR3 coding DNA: TGTGCCAGCGGACTTGGACCTGAACTTGAAGCTTTCTTT.